Listed here are 18 T cell receptor beta chains from one sample, sequenced in a study of blood T cell repertoires in COVID-19. The data were produced by immunoSEQ multiplex PCR, yet TCRdb's version contains in-frame clones alone and is incomplete. The sample gives fewer than 300,000 clones, about 85% of which show up once; roughly 4% is in the top ten. Material: peripheral blood. These TCRs come from a man aged 60 to 75 who had recovered from COVID-19.

This clone was observed a handful of times. V gene TRBV6-6 combines with J gene TRBJ2-5; TRBD2 aligns across 14 bases. J was trimmed by 2 bases and V by 11 bases; bases with no gene match: 4. This CDR3 region has 14 residues. The V gene's germline CDR1 is MNHNY and CDR2 SVGAGI (reference sequence). This CDR3 is CAARLAGGQETQYF. CDR3 DNA: TGTGCCGCTCGACTAGCGGGGGGGCAAGAGACCCAGTACTTC.

The rearrangement links TRBV4-2 to TRBJ2-7; 10 positions agree with TRBD1. V was pared by 2 bases and J by 4 bases, with 2 bases of the junction left unmatched. The CDR3 spans 14 residues. Per germline, CDR1 LGHNA and CDR2 YNFKEQ. The CDR3 protein is CASSQPGQGYEQYF. As DNA, the CDR3 is TGTGCCAGCAGCCAACCGGGACAGGGGTACGAGCAGTACTTC.

This clone has a single count. The chain carries TRBV5-4 and TRBJ1-3; D remains ambiguous. CDR1 and CDR2 (germline): SGHNT, YYREEE (reference sequence). The CDR3 loop spans 15 amino acids. V lost 0 bases and J lost 2, with 9 bases in between. CDR3 sequence reads: CASSLGGEAGNTIYF. The CDR3 nucleotides read TGTGCCAGCAGCTTGGGCGGGGAGGCTGGAAACACCATATATTTT. The full variable domain, with the rest looked up from reference TRBV5-4 and TRBJ1-3, is ETGVTQSPTHLIKTRGQQVTLRCSSQSGHNTVSWYQQALGQGPQFIFQYYREEENGRGNFPPRFSGLQFPNYSSELNVNALELDDSALYLCASSLGGEAGNTIYFGEGSWLTVV.

The chain is built from TRBV2 and TRBJ1-2; 7 positions match TRBD1. Trimming at V came to 7 bases and at J to 4 bases, leaving 6 bases not matched to a gene. Germline V CDR1 and CDR2: SNHLY, FYNNEI. The CDR3 loop spans 13 amino acids. CDR3 residues: CASTLHRGYGYTF. The CDR3 DNA sequence: TGTGCCAGCACTCTCCACAGGGGCTATGGCTACACCTTC. The variable domain in full, with the rest retrieved from reference TRBV2 and TRBJ1-2, is EPEVTQTPSHQVTQMGQEVILRCVPISNHLYFYWYRQILGQKVEFLVSFYNNEISEKSEIFDDQFSVERPDGSNFTLKIRSTKLEDSAMYFCASTLHRGYGYTFGSGTRLTVV.

The chain combines TRBV18 with TRBJ2-2, with 8 bases aligning to TRBD1. This CDR3 has 19 residues. With V trimmed by 8 bases and J by 0 bases, 17 bases remained unmatched. Per the germline V gene, CDR1 is KGHSH and CDR2 is LQKENI. CDR3 protein: CASAGTGGRQRANTGELFF. DNA of the CDR3: TGTGCCAGCGCAGGGACAGGAGGGCGGCAACGTGCGAACACCGGGGAGCTGTTTTTT.

The genes are TRBV27 and TRBJ2-7; 7 nucleotides match TRBD1. The V gene's germline CDR1 is MNHEY and CDR2 SMNVEV (reference sequence). This CDR3 has 13 residues. The trim removed 6 bases at V and 3 bases at J, leaving 5 bases unmatched. The CDR3 coding sequence is TGTGCCAGCAGGCCGGGACAGAGCTACGAGCAGTACTTC. It yields the protein CASRPGQSYEQYF.

The J gene is TRBJ1-6, the V gene TRBV3-1 (or the pseudogene TRBV3-2); D possibly corresponds to TRBD1 (6 bases). The length of the CDR3 is 15 residues. Deletions cut 1 base from V and 10 bases from J, with 14 bases between. Germline CDR1 LGHDT, CDR2 YNNKEL (reference sequence). In nucleotides, the CDR3 is TGTGCCAGCAGCCAAGGGGGCGGGGGGCAATCACCCCTCCACTTT. Residues: CASSQGGGGQSPLHF.

This chain links TRBV11-3 with TRBJ2-6; TRBD1 matches at 7 bases. V lost 1 base, J lost 2 bases, and 5 bases stayed unmatched. CDR1 is SGHNT and CDR2 is YENEEA in the germline V gene. This CDR3 region has 17 residues. CDR3 loop: CASSLGQGGTGANVLTF. CDR3 bases: TGTGCCAGCAGCTTAGGACAGGGTGGAACTGGGGCCAACGTCCTGACTTTC.

The chain combines TRBV6-5 with TRBJ2-1, with a possible D match to TRBD1 (6 bases). V shed 0 bases and J shed 8 bases, with 14 bases lying between them. Per germline, CDR1 MNHEY and CDR2 SVGAGI. The CDR3 is 15 residues long. The CDR3 here is CASSYSIGTSDEQFF. In DNA form, the CDR3 reads TGTGCCAGCAGTTACTCGATTGGGACAAGCGATGAGCAGTTCTTC.

The V gene is TRBV5-8, the J gene TRBJ1-1; TRBD1 matches at 8 bases. The germline V gene encodes CDR1 SGHTS and CDR2 YDEGEE. The CDR3 has 14 amino acids. Trimming cost V 1 base and J 4 bases; bases outside gene matches: 3. CDR3 coding DNA: TGTGCCAGCAGCTTGTTACAGGGGGGCACTGAAGCTTTCTTT. Protein product: CASSLLQGGTEAFF. Complete variable domain (other parts from reference TRBV5-8 and TRBJ1-1): EAGVTQSPTHLIKTRGQQATLRCSPISGHTSVYWYQQALGLGLQFLLWYDEGEERNRGNFPPRFSGRQFPNYSSELNVNALELEDSALYLCASSLLQGGTEAFFGQGTRLTVV.

The chain joins TRBV9 to TRBJ2-5; D not resolved. Trimming took off 4 bases at V and 10 bases at J, with 17 bases between the two ends. This CDR3 comprises 13 residues. Germline CDR1 is SGDLS and CDR2 is YYNGEE. CDR3 residues: CASSPSARGNQYF. For the CDR3, the DNA is TGTGCCAGCAGCCCGTCAGCGCGCGGAAACCAGTACTTC. Looking up the rest from reference TRBV9 and TRBJ2-5 gives the full variable domain: DSGVTQTPKHLITATGQRVTLRCSPRSGDLSVYWYQQSLDQGLQFLIQYYNGEERAKGNILERFSAQQFPDLHSELNLSSLELGDSALYFCASSPSARGNQYFGPGTRLLVL.

The CDR3: CASSLKAGTGVYNEQFF. The CDR3 DNA is TGTGCCAGCAGCTTAAAGGCGGGGACAGGGGTCTACAATGAGCAGTTCTTC. V gene TRBV7-3 combines with J gene TRBJ2-1, with 10 bases lining up with TRBD1. The CDR3 is 17 amino acids. Germline CDR1 SGHTA, CDR2 FQGTGA. V gave up 1 base and J gave up 3 bases; unmatched junction bases: 6.

V gene TRBV2 combines with J gene TRBJ1-3; 8 positions agree with TRBD1. This CDR3 has 18 residues. V dropped 2 bases and J dropped 3; count of bases not matched to a gene: 12. Germline V lookup: CDR1 SNHLY, CDR2 FYNNEI. CDR3 sequence: CASSELIGRGLVGNTIYF. The CDR3 coding sequence is TGTGCCAGCAGTGAATTAATTGGCAGGGGGCTAGTTGGAAACACCATATATTTT. The full variable domain, in which reference TRBV2 and TRBJ1-3 provide the parts outside the CDR3, is EPEVTQTPSHQVTQMGQEVILRCVPISNHLYFYWYRQILGQKVEFLVSFYNNEISEKSEIFDDQFSVERPDGSNFTLKIRSTKLEDSAMYFCASSELIGRGLVGNTIYFGEGSWLTVV.

The gene calls are TRBV5-5 and TRBJ2-7; 12 bases map to TRBD1. The junction had 3 bases not matched to a gene; V was cut back by 0 bases and J by 5 bases. This CDR3 is 15 amino acids long. The V gene's germline CDR1 is SGHKS and CDR2 YYEKEE (reference sequence). The CDR3 loop reads CASSLGGQGANEQYF. CDR3 bases: TGTGCCAGCAGCTTGGGGGGACAGGGGGCCAACGAGCAGTACTTC.

For the CDR3, the DNA is TGTGCCACCAGCAGAGATGAGATCTACACCGGGGAGCTGTTTTTT. Protein sequence: CATSRDEIYTGELFF. This rearrangement joins TRBV15 to TRBJ2-2; no clear D gene. This CDR3 region has 15 residues. V was shortened by 0 bases and J by 3 bases, with 8 bases between the two germline ends. Germline V gives CDR1 LNHNV, CDR2 YYDKDF (reference sequence).

The chain uses TRBV3-1 (or the pseudogene TRBV3-2) and TRBJ2-7; TRBD1 agrees at 9 bases. The V gene end was trimmed by 6 bases and the J gene end by 1 base; junction bases not matched to a gene: 7. The germline V gene encodes CDR1 LGHDT and CDR2 YNNKEL (reference sequence). The CDR3 runs 15 residues. The CDR3 DNA reads as TGTGCCAGCAGGGAACAGGGGGCATCATCCTACGAGCAGTACTTC. This codes for CASREQGASSYEQYF.

The chain recombines TRBV14 with TRBJ1-6; D not resolved. Trimming cost V 0 bases and J 9 bases, with 12 bases left between them. CDR1 and CDR2 (germline): SGHDN, FVKESK. The CDR3 has 15 amino acids. The DNA of the CDR3 is TGTGCCAGCAGCCAAGATTTCCTGAACGGTTCACCCCTCCACTTT. This sequence encodes CASSQDFLNGSPLHF.

Notes on this clone: At one end the junction does not follow the germline gene, possibly because of a read error. The chain recombines TRBV6-1 with TRBJ1-2, with 8 bases fitting TRBD1. The CDR3 consists of 16 residues. Germline V CDR1 and CDR2: MNHNS, SASEGT. CDR3 sequence reads: CASTEGWGQDWGGYTF. CDR3 nucleotides: TGTGCCAGCACTGAAGGATGGGGACAGGACTGGGGCGGCTACACCTTC.